The 15 T cell receptor beta chains below come from one sample, sequenced in a study of T cells in Graves' hyperthyroidism and ophthalmopathy. There were TCR beta CDR3 regions amplified from RNA transcripts. With the HTBI primer set, the TCR CDR3 went through a first round of RT-PCR. TCRdb reanalysed the multiplex PCR reads using MiXCR and keeps one entry per CDR3 protein. Counted here are around 250,000 distinct CDR3 sequences, around 24% occurring once; the ten biggest clones make up roughly a third. The sequenced material came from blood. Receptors were obtained from a woman in her thirties or forties with Graves' ophthalmopathy.

The V call is TRBV27, the J call TRBJ1-1; 10 positions agree with TRBD1. This CDR3 has 15 residues. Looked up from germline, CDR1 is MNHEY and CDR2 is SMNVEV (reference sequence). The ends lost 7 bases at V and 1 base at J; junction bases unmatched: 6. The CDR3 DNA is TGTGCCAGCACAAACAGACAGGGGGCGAACACTGAAGCTTTCTTT. Translation: CASTNRQGANTEAFF.

This clonotype was observed a handful of times. The chain joins TRBV2 to TRBJ2-2; 11 positions match TRBD2. In germline, CDR1 is SNHLY, CDR2 FYNNEI. The CDR3 contains 15 residues. Trimming cost V 6 bases and J 2 bases; bases outside gene matches: 2. The CDR3 DNA sequence: TGTGCCAGCAGGCTAGCGGGGGGAAACACCGGGGAGCTGTTTTTT. This gives the protein CASRLAGGNTGELFF.

The J gene is TRBJ2-1, the V gene TRBV12-3 or TRBV12-4; no reliable D call. The germline V and J ends were trimmed by 8 bases and 0 bases, with 11 bases remaining between them. The CDR3 consists of 14 residues. CDR3 in DNA: TGTGCCAGCGGTTCTTTCAGCTCCTACAATGAGCAGTTCTTC. Translating gives CASGSFSSYNEQFF.

In this sample, this clonotype turned up many times. The rearrangement uses TRBV11-3 and TRBJ1-1; D possibly corresponds to TRBD1 (5 bases). Trimming left V 5 bases short and J 0 bases short, with 7 bases between. CDR1 is SGHNT and CDR2 is YENEEA in the germline V gene. This CDR3 has 13 amino acids. The CDR3 DNA sequence: TGTGCCAGCAGCAGGGGTTTGAACACTGAAGCTTTCTTT. It encodes CASSRGLNTEAFF.

This clonotype was seen repeatedly, ten times or more. This sequence joins TRBV18 and TRBJ1-2; 8 nucleotides agree with TRBD1. With V trimmed by 3 bases and J by 6 bases, 6 bases remained unmatched. Germline V CDR1 and CDR2: KGHSH, LQKENI. The CDR3 is 14 residues long. CDR3 protein: CASSPGQGPHGYTF. DNA of the CDR3: TGTGCCAGCTCACCTGGACAGGGCCCCCATGGCTACACCTTC.

The chain has TRBV6-2 or TRBV6-3 and TRBJ2-7; D may be TRBD2 (7 bases). The CDR3 totals 19 residues. Germline CDR1 and CDR2: MNHEY and SVGEGT. The V gene lost 0 bases and the J gene lost 1 base, with 22 bases spanning the gap. The CDR3 coding sequence is TGTGCCAGCAGTTACTCGAATCGACGGGGGGCGGACTCTTCCTACGAGCAGTACTTC. Translation: CASSYSNRRGADSSYEQYF.

Many counts were recorded for this clonotype. The CDR3 spells CASSPGLVGVDGETQYF. As DNA, the CDR3 is TGCGCCAGCAGCCCGGGACTAGTTGGGGTGGATGGAGAGACCCAGTACTTC. The chain recombines TRBV5-1 with TRBJ2-5; 8 bases are a match to TRBD2. Unmatched junction bases numbered 15, after V lost 4 bases and J lost 4 bases. Germline loops: CDR1 SGHRS, CDR2 YFSETQ. The CDR3 contains 17 residues.

The chain combines TRBV6-1 with TRBJ1-1; D is ambiguous. Germline V gene lookup returns CDR1 MNHNS and CDR2 SASEGT. This CDR3 region has 12 residues. The germline V and J ends were trimmed by 6 bases and 4 bases, with 9 bases remaining between them. The CDR3 nucleotides read TGTGCCAGCAGCCGGGGTTTCACTGAAGCTTTCTTT. It is translated as CASSRGFTEAFF.

The chain couples TRBV29-1 to TRBJ1-1, with no clear D. V shed 0 bases and J shed 6 bases, with 17 bases lying between them. CDR1 is SQVTM, CDR2 ANQGSEA, per germline. This CDR3 is built from 15 residues. The CDR3 sequence is CSVEDLTPSGAEAFF. CDR3 DNA: TGCAGCGTTGAAGATCTAACCCCGTCTGGCGCTGAAGCTTTCTTT.

This clonotype was detected many times. The chain employs TRBV28 and TRBJ2-4; D unclear. CDR1 MDHEN and CDR2 SYDVKM come from the germline V gene. The CDR3 is made up of 14 amino acids. Between the trimmed V and J ends, which lost 5 bases and 1 base, there was a span of 9 bases. The CDR3 is CASSIRWAKNIQYF. CDR3 nucleotide sequence: TGTGCCAGCAGTATCAGGTGGGCCAAAAACATTCAGTACTTC.

This clonotype was detected ten times or more. The chain has TRBV7-2 and TRBJ2-2; D might be TRBD2 (6 bases). Germline CDR1 is SGHTA and CDR2 is FQGNSA. The V and J ends lost 5 bases and 5 bases respectively, with 12 bases between them. There are 14 residues in the CDR3. CDR3 nucleotides: TGTGCCAGCAGCCCAGAGGCGGGGACCGGGGAGCTGTTTTTT. It translates to CASSPEAGTGELFF.

This clonotype was recorded many times. The chain has TRBV7-9 and TRBJ2-7; TRBD2 agrees at 11 bases. From germline, CDR1 is SEHNR and CDR2 FQNEAQ (reference sequence). With V trimmed by 6 bases and J by 5 bases, 6 bases remained unmatched. This CDR3 contains 14 residues. CDR3 protein: CASSPSGRRDEQYF. As DNA, the CDR3 is TGTGCCAGCAGTCCTAGCGGGAGGAGGGACGAGCAGTACTTC.

With respect to this clonotype: Given a much more abundant clone one base away, this may be a read error. This chain joins TRBV25-1 and TRBJ1-4; the D gene is possibly TRBD1 (6 bases). This CDR3 is built from 11 residues. Between the trimmed V and J ends, which lost 5 bases and 15 bases, there was a span of 13 bases. Germline V gene lookup returns CDR1 MGHDK and CDR2 SYGVNS. Written as DNA, the CDR3 is TGTGCCAGCAGTCGACAGGACCGATTGTTTTTT. Amino acid sequence: CASSRQDRLFF.

The chain's CDR3 is CASRGLSSEQYF. The CDR3 nucleotides read TGTGCCAGCAGGGGACTATCATCCGAGCAGTACTTC. The chain combines TRBV6-1 with TRBJ2-7; TRBD2 aligns across 7 bases. V dropped 6 bases and J dropped 6; count of bases not matched to a gene: 5. The CDR3 runs to 12 residues. Germline V gene sequence: CDR1 MNHNS, CDR2 SASEGT.

This clonotype was counted at least ten times. The genes are TRBV6-5 and TRBJ2-7; D call uncertain. In germline, CDR1 is MNHEY, CDR2 SVGAGI. Trimming left V 2 bases short and J 6 bases short, with 11 bases between. The CDR3 totals 13 residues. DNA for the CDR3: TGTGCCAGCAGTTACGCGGCGATTGGCGAGCAGTACTTC. Encoded protein: CASSYAAIGEQYF.